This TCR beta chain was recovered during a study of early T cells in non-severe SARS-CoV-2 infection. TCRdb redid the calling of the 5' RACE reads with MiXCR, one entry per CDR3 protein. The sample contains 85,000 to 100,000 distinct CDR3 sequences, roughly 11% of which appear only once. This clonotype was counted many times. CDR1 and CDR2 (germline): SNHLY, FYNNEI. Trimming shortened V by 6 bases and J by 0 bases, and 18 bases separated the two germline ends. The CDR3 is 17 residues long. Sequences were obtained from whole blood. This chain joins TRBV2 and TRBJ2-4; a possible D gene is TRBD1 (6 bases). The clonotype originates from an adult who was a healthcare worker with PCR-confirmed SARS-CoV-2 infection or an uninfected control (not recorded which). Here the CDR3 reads CASSGPTGGKAKNIQYF. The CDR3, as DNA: TGTGCCAGCAGCGGACCGACAGGAGGAAAAGCCAAAAACATTCAGTACTTC.